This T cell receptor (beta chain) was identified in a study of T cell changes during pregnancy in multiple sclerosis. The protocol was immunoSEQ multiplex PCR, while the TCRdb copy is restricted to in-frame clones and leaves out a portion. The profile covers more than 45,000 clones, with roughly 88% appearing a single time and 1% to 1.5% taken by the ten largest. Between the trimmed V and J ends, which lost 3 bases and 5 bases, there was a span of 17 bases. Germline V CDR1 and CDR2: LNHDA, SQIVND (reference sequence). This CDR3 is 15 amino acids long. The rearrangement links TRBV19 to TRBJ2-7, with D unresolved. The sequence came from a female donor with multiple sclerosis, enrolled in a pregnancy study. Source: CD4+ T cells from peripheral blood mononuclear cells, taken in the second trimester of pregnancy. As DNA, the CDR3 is TGTGCCAGTAGTATTGTGAAGACTGACGGAGACGAGCAGTACTTC. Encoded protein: CASSIVKTDGDEQYF.